This T cell receptor beta chain was recovered during a study of CD8 T cells in Susac syndrome. The authors sequenced TCR beta from blood CD8+ and CD4+ T cells. The TEMRA cells underwent FACS enrichment, while the CD8+ and CD4+ T cells underwent negative isolation. With random hexamers, reverse transcription was performed on about 0.5 to 1 ug of RNA. immunoSEQ multiplex PCR amplified TCR beta CDR3 across 54 Vbeta, 13 Jbeta. TCRdb analysed the immunoSEQ multiplex PCR reads with MiXCR anew, one entry per CDR3 protein. This table holds some 260,000 distinct CDR3 sequences, 93% found once. Sequencing was carried out using CD4+ T cells from PBMCs. The sequence derives from a human donor with multiple sclerosis.

The CDR3 sequence: CSAPVTGTGGGTEAFF. The CDR3 DNA sequence: TGCAGTGCTCCGGTCACCGGGACAGGGGGCGGCACTGAAGCTTTCTTT. V is TRBV20-1 and J is TRBJ1-1, with 12 positions matching TRBD1. Germline values: CDR1 DFQATT, CDR2 SNEGSKA (reference sequence). The V segment lost 5 bases and the J segment 4 bases; nucleotides outside the gene matches: 11. The CDR3 loop spans 16 amino acids.